This T cell receptor (beta chain) was recovered during a study of T cell repertoires in cytomegalovirus infection. Overall study context: HLA-B-restricted CMV epitopes that are well studied were used alongside recently identified HLA-C-restricted ones.

This clonotype has ten or more counts. Its antigen is undetermined. Germline assignment: CDR1 SGHNT and CDR2 YYREEE (reference sequence). The CDR3 spans 14 residues. The V and J ends lost 4 bases and 2 bases respectively, with 10 bases between them. Each CDR3 protein gets one entry after TCRdb re-called the reads with MiXCR. The sample has about 480,000 distinct CDR3 sequences; around 30% are singletons. The sample here was cultured PBMCs, taken from culture after CMV antigen stimulation. This chain links TRBV5-4 with TRBJ2-1; TRBD2 might be the D (5 bases). The TCR originated in a human donor in good health (CMV status not recorded). Some clones in this sample may be carry-over from other donors' samples. CDR3 in amino acids: CASSPGLTYNEQFF. Here the CDR3 DNA reads TGTGCCAGCAGCCCCGGACTTACCTACAATGAGCAGTTCTTC.